These T cell receptor beta chains were read from a single sample in a study of a mutant IDH1 vaccine in newly diagnosed glioma. The method was immunoSEQ multiplex PCR; TCRdb's version includes in-frame clones alone and lacks a portion of them. The top ten clones hold 0.55% to 0.7% of a sample with under 150,000 clones, approximately 87% of them seen once. The antigens of these receptors remain unknown. This specimen was PBMCs, taken from a glioma patient whose treatment included an IDH1 peptide vaccine. The origin of the receptors is a woman aged 45-65 years with glioma. The CDR3 runs from the conserved cysteine through the conserved F or W. D genes are given only for firm matches. The size entry is marked missing in some rows and otherwise reads once, few, many or a size class.

len	abundance	v_gene	d_gene	j_gene	CDR3aa	CDR3nt
16	-	TRBV27	TRBD2	TRBJ2-3	CASSLKGLATPDTQYF	TGTGCCAGCAGTTTAAAAGGACTAGCGACCCCAGATACGCAGTATTTT
12	-	TRBV27	-	TRBJ2-5	CASRGVQETQYF	TGTGCCAGCAGGGGAGTGCAAGAGACCCAGTACTTC
12	-	TRBV23-1	-	TRBJ2-1	CEPPTVNNEQFF	TGCGAGCCCCCAACAGTCAACAATGAGCAGTTCTTC
14	few	TRBV19	-	TRBJ1-1	CASSNFGDVTEAFF	TGTGCCAGTAGTAATTTTGGGGATGTCACTGAAGCTTTCTTT
15	once	TRBV19	-	TRBJ2-7	CASSITGTYSYEQYF	TGTGCCAGTAGCATTACGGGGACCTACTCCTACGAGCAGTACTTC
13	-	TRBV5-4	-	TRBJ2-1	CASIPLVMDRQFF	TGTGCCAGCATTCCTTTAGTCATGGATCGGCAGTTCTTC
17	-	TRBV21-1	-	TRBJ1-1	CASSKALLWILNTEAFF	TGTGCCAGCAGCAAAGCTCTCCTTTGGATCCTAAACACTGAAGCTTTCTTT
15	-	TRBV6-6	-	TRBJ1-1	CASKPSSTGNTEAFF	TGTGCCAGCAAACCTAGTTCGACGGGGAACACTGAAGCTTTCTTT
14	-	TRBV2	-	TRBJ2-7	CASSAPGSSYEQYF	TGTGCCAGCAGTGCCCCGGGGAGCTCCTACGAGCAGTACTTC
15	few	TRBV16	TRBD1	TRBJ1-5	CASSQSGQGNQPQHF	TGTGCCAGCAGCCAATCGGGACAGGGCAATCAGCCCCAGCATTTT
17	-	TRBV19	TRBD1	TRBJ1-2	CASSNPLEDRANYGYTF	TGTGCCAGTAGTAACCCCTTAGAGGACAGGGCTAACTATGGCTACACCTTC
15	-	TRBV4-1	-	TRBJ2-3	CASSQDLRFTDTQYF	TGCGCCAGCAGCCAAGATCTACGATTCACAGATACGCAGTATTTT
17	-	TRBV28	-	TRBJ1-5	CASSLYRGGHSNQPQHF	TGTGCCAGCAGTTTATACCGGGGGGGGCATAGCAATCAGCCCCAGCATTTT
17	-	TRBV7-6	-	TRBJ2-7	CASSRGPKPTDRRWQYF	TGTGCCAGCAGCCGTGGCCCAAAACCGACAGACCGACGATGGCAGTACTTC
14	-	TRBV28	-	TRBJ2-4	CASRALSLKNIQYF	TGTGCCAGCAGAGCCTTATCCCTAAAAAACATTCAGTACTTC
11	-	TRBV4-1	-	TRBJ2-1	CASSQTGEQFF	TGCGCCAGCAGCCAAACGGGTGAGCAGTTCTTC
17	-	TRBV25-1	-	TRBJ1-1	CASSGLDHLFLNTEAFF	TGTGCCAGCAGTGGTCTAGACCATTTATTTCTGAACACTGAAGCTTTCTTT
14	-	TRBV30	-	TRBJ1-2	CAWSVDRRVYGYTF	TGTGCCTGGAGTGTAGATCGGAGGGTCTATGGCTACACCTTC
16	-	TRBV28	-	TRBJ2-7	CASSLFGAKEGYEQYF	TGTGCCAGCAGTTTATTCGGGGCGAAGGAAGGCTACGAGCAGTACTTC
15	-	TRBV5-1	-	TRBJ2-3	CASSFGGIAADTQYF	TGCGCCAGCAGCTTTGGCGGGATTGCAGCAGATACGCAGTATTTT
13	-	TRBV13	-	TRBJ2-5	CASSLAVWETQYF	TGTGCCAGCAGCTTAGCGGTTTGGGAGACCCAGTACTTC
14	-	TRBV13	TRBD1	TRBJ2-2	CASQTGPNTGELFF	TGTGCCAGCCAGACAGGGCCGAACACCGGGGAGCTGTTTTTT
14	-	TRBV28	-	TRBJ2-5	CASLETGSQETQYF	TGTGCCAGCTTAGAGACGGGGTCCCAAGAGACCCAGTACTTC
15	-	TRBV28	-	TRBJ1-1	CASSGGGWLYTEAFF	TGTGCCAGCAGTGGCGGGGGATGGCTGTACACTGAAGCTTTCTTT
17	-	TRBV19	-	TRBJ2-2	CASSIYSGTPNTGELFF	TGTGCCAGTAGTATTTACAGCGGGACACCCAACACCGGGGAGCTGTTTTTT
14	-	TRBV6-6	-	TRBJ1-5	CASSGAGGNQPQHF	TGTGCCAGCAGCGGTGCTGGAGGGAATCAGCCCCAGCATTTT
12	-	TRBV7-3	-	TRBJ2-3	CASSPSTDTQYF	TGTGCCAGCAGCCCTAGCACAGATACGCAGTATTTT
12	-	TRBV29-1	TRBD2	TRBJ2-1	CSVRGGSILQFF	TGCAGCGTCCGGGGGGGCTCGATATTGCAGTTCTTC
13	-	TRBV6-1	TRBD1	TRBJ1-2	CASSVQGVAGYTF	TGTGCCAGCAGTGTACAGGGGGTAGCTGGCTACACCTTC
13	-	TRBV6-1	-	TRBJ1-5	CASKLGANQPQHF	TGTGCCAGCAAACTTGGGGCAAATCAGCCCCAGCATTTT
15	many	TRBV19	TRBD1	TRBJ1-1	CASSNLQGALAEAFF	TGTGCCAGTAGTAACCTTCAGGGGGCTCTCGCTGAAGCTTTCTTT
14	-	TRBV13	-	TRBJ1-6	CASSTNRANSPLHF	TGTGCCAGCAGCACGAACAGGGCCAATTCACCCCTCCACTTT
13	-	TRBV29-1	TRBD1	TRBJ1-1	CSIRTGVVTEAFF	TGCAGCATTAGGACAGGGGTCGTCACTGAAGCTTTCTTT
15	-	TRBV9	TRBD2	TRBJ2-2	CASSVASGPTGELFF	TGTGCCAGCAGCGTAGCTAGCGGGCCCACCGGGGAGCTGTTTTTT
17	few	TRBV10-1	TRBD1	TRBJ1-5	CASSEKGQGGSNQPQHF	TGCGCCAGCAGTGAGAAGGGACAGGGAGGGAGCAATCAGCCCCAGCATTTT
14	once	TRBV7-9	TRBD1	TRBJ1-4	CASSQRTGFEKLFF	TGTGCCAGCAGCCAGAGGACAGGGTTTGAAAAACTGTTTTTT
15	-	TRBV5-5	TRBD1	TRBJ2-1	CASSTDRGRYNEQFF	TGTGCCAGCAGCACAGACAGGGGTAGGTACAATGAGCAGTTCTTC
14	-	TRBV6-5	-	TRBJ2-3	CASSPSWGTDTQYF	TGTGCCAGCAGTCCCTCCTGGGGCACAGATACGCAGTATTTT
13	-	TRBV19	TRBD2	TRBJ2-1	CASRRLAGDEQFF	TGTGCCAGTAGGCGGCTAGCGGGAGATGAGCAGTTCTTC
17	-	TRBV7-3	TRBD2	TRBJ2-1	CASSLKGLAGPYNEQFF	TGTGCCAGCAGCTTAAAAGGACTAGCGGGCCCTTACAATGAGCAGTTCTTC
18	-	TRBV11-2	TRBD2	TRBJ2-5	CASSLVRGAGGGQETQYF	TGTGCCAGCAGCTTAGTACGGGGAGCGGGAGGTGGGCAAGAGACCCAGTACTTC
12	-	TRBV28	-	TRBJ1-5	CASSVGDQPQHF	TGTGCCAGCAGTGTTGGGGATCAGCCCCAGCATTTT
12	-	TRBV9	-	TRBJ1-2	CASGDQVYGYTF	TGTGCCAGCGGGGATCAGGTCTATGGCTACACCTTC
16	-	TRBV28	-	TRBJ1-5	CASSRGWGDRTQPQHF	TGTGCCAGCAGCCGGGGGTGGGGCGATAGGACTCAGCCCCAGCATTTT
13	-	TRBV5-4	-	TRBJ2-5	CASSLGLQETQYF	TGTGCCAGCAGCTTGGGACTCCAAGAGACCCAGTACTTC
14	-	TRBV21-1	-	TRBJ2-7	CASSSRDRGYEQYF	TGTGCCAGCAGCTCCCGGGACAGGGGCTACGAGCAGTACTTC
14	-	TRBV2	-	TRBJ1-2	CASSEFRSSHGYTF	TGTGCCAGCAGTGAATTCCGTTCCTCTCATGGCTACACCTTC
15	-	TRBV27	TRBD2	TRBJ2-7	CASSLVTSGGLEQYF	TGTGCCAGCAGTTTGGTGACTAGCGGGGGTTTGGAGCAGTACTTC
18	-	TRBV5-4	-	TRBJ1-2	CASSLPLRQAPDIYGYTF	TGTGCCAGCAGCTTACCCCTTCGACAGGCCCCAGACATCTATGGCTACACCTTC
13	-	TRBV10-2	-	TRBJ2-7	CASSETRSYEQYF	TGCGCCAGCAGTGAGACACGCTCCTACGAGCAGTACTTC
11	-	TRBV28	-	TRBJ2-7	CASSERAEQYF	TGTGCCAGCAGTGAAAGGGCCGAGCAGTACTTC
17	-	TRBV2	-	TRBJ2-3	CASSSLLLALGTDTQYF	TGTGCCAGCAGTTCATTATTACTAGCCCTGGGGACAGATACGCAGTATTTT
15	-	TRBV11-2	-	TRBJ2-3	CASSLVRGTTDTQYF	TGTGCCAGCAGCTTAGTCCGCGGGACGACAGATACGCAGTATTTT
12	-	TRBV10-2	-	TRBJ1-5	CASRAGNQPQHF	TGCGCCAGCAGAGCGGGGAATCAGCCCCAGCATTTT
14	-	TRBV9	-	TRBJ2-3	CASSVEGSTDTQYF	TGTGCCAGCAGCGTAGAAGGTAGCACAGATACGCAGTATTTT